This TCR beta chain is drawn from a study of blood T cell repertoires in COVID-19. Study details: The cDNA or gDNA used as material had been derived from T cells, B-cell-depleted T cells, or PBMCs.

In the original workflow: Reference gene primer amplification yielded estimated nucleated cell counts. TCRdb keeps only in-frame clones here, not all; method: immunoSEQ multiplex PCR. V and J calls and clone size are as listed in that table; D and trimming were resolved from the DNA. The repertoire holds under 350,000 clones, with 70% to 90% as singletons. The J segment lost 9 bases and the V segment lost 1 base, leaving 10 bases of the junction unmatched. Germline V gene sequence: CDR1 SGHNT, CDR2 YYREEE (reference sequence). The CDR3 is 15 residues long. What was sequenced was PBMCs or T cells enriched from blood (not recorded which). The rearrangement links TRBV5-4 to TRBJ1-3, with 7 bases that match TRBD1. This TCR was recovered from a woman aged 40 to 50 with acute COVID-19. CDR3 loop: CASSLYDREDTTIYF. The DNA of the CDR3 is TGTGCCAGCAGCTTGTATGACAGGGAGGACACCACCATATATTTT.